The clone carrying this TCR beta chain was counted many times. Its antigen is as yet unknown. The data were taken from a study of T-cell memory formation after mild COVID-19. Regarding the study as a whole: Pre-infection memory harbored some responding clones, suggesting cross-reactive memory joined.

A single record per CDR3 protein comes from TCRdb applying MiXCR to the 5' RACE reads. Of about 300,000 distinct CDR3 sequences listed, 19% are singletons. V lost 4 bases, J lost 4 bases, and 11 bases stayed unmatched. The germline gives CDR1 LGHNA, CDR2 YSLEER. The CDR3 is made up of 16 amino acids. The TCR was taken from a man younger than 35 who had mild COVID-19 (a few samples of this study predate the infection). Cell type and time point are not known. Sequenced input: PBMCs or a T cell subset sorted from them (not recorded which). The chain joins TRBV4-3 to TRBJ2-3; 7 bases are shared with TRBD2. CDR3 sequence: CASSRFISGVSDTQYF. In DNA form, the CDR3 reads TGCGCCAGCAGCCGTTTTATCAGCGGGGTCTCAGATACGCAGTATTTT.